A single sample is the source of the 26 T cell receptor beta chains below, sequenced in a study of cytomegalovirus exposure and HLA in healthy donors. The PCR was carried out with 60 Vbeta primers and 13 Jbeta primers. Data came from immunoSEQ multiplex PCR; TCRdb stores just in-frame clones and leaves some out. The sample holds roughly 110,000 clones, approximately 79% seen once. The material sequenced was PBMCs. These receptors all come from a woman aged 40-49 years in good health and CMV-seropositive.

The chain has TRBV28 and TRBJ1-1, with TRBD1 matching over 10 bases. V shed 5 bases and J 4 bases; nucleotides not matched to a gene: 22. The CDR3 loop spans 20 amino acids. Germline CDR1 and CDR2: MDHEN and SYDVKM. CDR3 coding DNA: TGTGCCAGCAGTCCCAAGACAGGGGGCGTAAGATGGCGAAAGGGCACTGAAGCTTTCTTT. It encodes CASSPKTGGVRWRKGTEAFF. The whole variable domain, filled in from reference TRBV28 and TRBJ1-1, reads DVKVTQSSRYLVKRTGEKVFLECVQDMDHENMFWYRQDPGLGLRLIYFSYDVKMKEKGDIPEGYSVSREKKERFSLILESASTNQTSMYLCASSPKTGGVRWRKGTEAFFGQGTRLTVV.

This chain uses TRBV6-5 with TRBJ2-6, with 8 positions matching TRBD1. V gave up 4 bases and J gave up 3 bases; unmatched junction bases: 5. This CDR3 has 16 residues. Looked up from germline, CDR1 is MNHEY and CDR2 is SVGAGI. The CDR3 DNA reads TGTGCCAGCAGTTCCCGGACAGGGTTTGGGGCCAACGTCCTGACTTTC. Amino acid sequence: CASSSRTGFGANVLTF.

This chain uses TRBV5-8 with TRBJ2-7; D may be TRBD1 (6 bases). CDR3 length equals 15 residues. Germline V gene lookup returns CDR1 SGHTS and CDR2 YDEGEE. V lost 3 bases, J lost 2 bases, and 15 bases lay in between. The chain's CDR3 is CASSYNTGRAYEQYF. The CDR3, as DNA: TGTGCCAGCAGCTATAATACAGGGAGAGCCTACGAGCAGTACTTC.

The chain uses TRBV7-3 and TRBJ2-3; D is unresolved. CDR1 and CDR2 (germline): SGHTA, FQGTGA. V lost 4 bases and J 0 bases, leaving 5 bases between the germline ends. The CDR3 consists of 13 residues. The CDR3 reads CASSSLSTDTQYF. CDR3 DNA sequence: TGTGCCAGCAGCTCCCTTAGCACAGATACGCAGTATTTT.

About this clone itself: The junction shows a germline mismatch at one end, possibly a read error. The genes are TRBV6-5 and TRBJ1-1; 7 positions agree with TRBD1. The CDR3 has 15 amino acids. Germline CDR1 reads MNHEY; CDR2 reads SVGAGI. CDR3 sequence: CASSSQGDLKTEAFF. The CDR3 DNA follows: TGTGCCAGCAGTTCCCAGGGGGATTTGAAGACTGAAGCTTTCTTT.

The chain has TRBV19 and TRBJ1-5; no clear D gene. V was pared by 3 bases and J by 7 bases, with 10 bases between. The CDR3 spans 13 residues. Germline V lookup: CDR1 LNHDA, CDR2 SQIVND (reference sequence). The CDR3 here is CASSIALRQPQHF. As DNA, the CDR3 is TGTGCCAGTAGTATTGCTTTGAGGCAGCCCCAGCATTTT.

The CDR3 is CASSLRGGDTYEQYF. The CDR3 DNA sequence: TGCGCCAGCAGCCTGAGAGGGGGCGACACCTACGAGCAGTACTTC. The genes are TRBV5-1 and TRBJ2-7, with 7 bases aligning to TRBD1. The CDR3 is 15 residues long. Germline V gives CDR1 SGHRS, CDR2 YFSETQ. J was trimmed by 2 bases and V by 4 bases; bases with no gene match: 9.

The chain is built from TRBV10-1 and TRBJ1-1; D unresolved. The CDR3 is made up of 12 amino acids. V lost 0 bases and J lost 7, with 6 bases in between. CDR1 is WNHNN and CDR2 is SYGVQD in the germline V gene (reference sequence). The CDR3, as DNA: TGCGCCAGCAGTGAGTCTAGTTTTGAAGCTTTCTTT. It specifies CASSESSFEAFF.

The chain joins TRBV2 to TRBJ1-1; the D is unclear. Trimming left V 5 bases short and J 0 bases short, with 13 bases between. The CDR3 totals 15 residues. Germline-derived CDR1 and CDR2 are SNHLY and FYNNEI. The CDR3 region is CASSPRPVLNTEAFF. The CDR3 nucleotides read TGTGCCAGCAGTCCCCGCCCGGTTCTGAACACTGAAGCTTTCTTT.

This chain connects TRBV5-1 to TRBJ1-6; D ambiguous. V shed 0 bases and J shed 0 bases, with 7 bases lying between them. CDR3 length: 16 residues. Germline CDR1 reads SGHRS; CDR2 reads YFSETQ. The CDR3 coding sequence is TGCGCCAGCAGCTTGGAACAGAGCTCCTATAATTCACCCCTCCACTTT. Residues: CASSLEQSSYNSPLHF.

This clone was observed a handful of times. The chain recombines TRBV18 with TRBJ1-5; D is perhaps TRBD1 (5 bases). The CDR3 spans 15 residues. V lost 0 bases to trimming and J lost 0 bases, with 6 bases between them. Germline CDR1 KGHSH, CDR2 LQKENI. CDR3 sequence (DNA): TGTGCCAGCTCACCACCGGGGGGTAGCAATCAGCCCCAGCATTTT. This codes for CASSPPGGSNQPQHF. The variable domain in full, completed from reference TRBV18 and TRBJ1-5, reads NAGVMQNPRHLVRRRGQEARLRCSPMKGHSHVYWYRQLPEEGLKFMVYLQKENIIDESGMPKERFSAEFPKEGPSILRIQQVVRGDSAAYFCASSPPGGSNQPQHFGDGTRLSIL.

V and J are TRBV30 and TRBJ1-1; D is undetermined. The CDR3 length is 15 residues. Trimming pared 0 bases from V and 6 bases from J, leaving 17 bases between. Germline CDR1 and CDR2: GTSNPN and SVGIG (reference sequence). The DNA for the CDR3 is TGTGCCTGGAGTGTACGAGCAGGATCGGTCTCTGAAGCTTTCTTT. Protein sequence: CAWSVRAGSVSEAFF. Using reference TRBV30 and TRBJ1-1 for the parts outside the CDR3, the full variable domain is SQTIHQWPATLVQPVGSPLSLECTVEGTSNPNLYWYRQAAGRGLQLLFYSVGIGQISSEVPQNLSASRPQDRQFILSSKKLLLSDSGFYLCAWSVRAGSVSEAFFGQGTRLTVV.

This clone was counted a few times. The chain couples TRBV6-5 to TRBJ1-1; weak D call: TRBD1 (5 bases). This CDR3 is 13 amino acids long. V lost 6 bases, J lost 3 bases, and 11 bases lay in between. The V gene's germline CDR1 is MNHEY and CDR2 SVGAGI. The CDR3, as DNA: TGTGCCAGCAGCTTGGAACAGGACACTGAAGCTTTCTTT. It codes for CASSLEQDTEAFF.

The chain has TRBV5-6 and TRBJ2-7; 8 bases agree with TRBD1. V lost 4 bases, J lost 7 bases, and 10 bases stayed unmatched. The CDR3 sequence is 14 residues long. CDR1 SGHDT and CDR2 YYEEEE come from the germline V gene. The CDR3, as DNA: TGTGCCAGCAGCCTGGGACAGGCCTCCGGGGAGCAGTACTTC. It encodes CASSLGQASGEQYF.

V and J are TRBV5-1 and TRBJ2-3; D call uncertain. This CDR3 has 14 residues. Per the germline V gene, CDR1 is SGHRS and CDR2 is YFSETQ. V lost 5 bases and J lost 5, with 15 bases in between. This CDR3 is CASRFGWVEDTQYF. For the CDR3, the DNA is TGCGCCAGCAGGTTCGGGTGGGTGGAAGATACGCAGTATTTT.

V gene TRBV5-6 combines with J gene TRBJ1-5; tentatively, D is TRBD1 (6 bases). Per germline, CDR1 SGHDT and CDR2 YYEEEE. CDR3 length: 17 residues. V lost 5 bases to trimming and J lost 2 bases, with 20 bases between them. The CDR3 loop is CASSTLGARGGNQPQHF. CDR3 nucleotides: TGTGCCAGCAGTACATTGGGGGCGCGGGGGGGCAATCAGCCCCAGCATTTT.

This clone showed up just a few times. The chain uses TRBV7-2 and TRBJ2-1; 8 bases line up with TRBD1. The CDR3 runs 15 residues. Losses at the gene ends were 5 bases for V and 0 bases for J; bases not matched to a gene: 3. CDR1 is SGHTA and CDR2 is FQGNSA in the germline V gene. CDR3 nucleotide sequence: TGTGCCAGCAGCCCCGGACAGGGCTCCTACAATGAGCAGTTCTTC. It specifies CASSPGQGSYNEQFF. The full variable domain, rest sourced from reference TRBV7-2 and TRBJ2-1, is GAGVSQSPSNKVTEKGKDVELRCDPISGHTALYWYRQSLGQGLEFLIYFQGNSAPDKSGLPSDRFSAERTGGSVSTLTIQRTQQEDSAVYLCASSPGQGSYNEQFFGPGTRLTVL.

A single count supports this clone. DNA for the CDR3: TGTGCCATCAGTGACAGGGAGGAATTTTATAGCAATCAGCCCCAGCATTTT. The encoded protein is CAISDREEFYSNQPQHF. V usage is TRBV10-3 and J usage is TRBJ1-5, with a tentative D call TRBD1 (5 bases). The CDR3 runs to 17 residues. Germline CDR1 reads ENHRY; CDR2 reads SYGVKD. The V end lost 3 bases, the J end lost 0 bases, and 15 bases lay between the germline ends.

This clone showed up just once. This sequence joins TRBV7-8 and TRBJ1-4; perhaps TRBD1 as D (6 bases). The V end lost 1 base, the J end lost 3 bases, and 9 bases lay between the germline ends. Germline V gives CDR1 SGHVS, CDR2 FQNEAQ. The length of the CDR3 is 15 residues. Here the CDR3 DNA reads TGTGCCAGCAGCTTAGGTTCAGGGGCTAATGAAAAACTGTTTTTT. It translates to CASSLGSGANEKLFF.

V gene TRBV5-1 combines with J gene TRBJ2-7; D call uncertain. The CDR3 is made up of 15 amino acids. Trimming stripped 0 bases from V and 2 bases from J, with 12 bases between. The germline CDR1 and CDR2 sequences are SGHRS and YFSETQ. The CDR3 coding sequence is TGCGCCAGCAGCTTGGCCACGGGTTCCCCCTACGAGCAGTACTTC. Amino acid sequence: CASSLATGSPYEQYF.

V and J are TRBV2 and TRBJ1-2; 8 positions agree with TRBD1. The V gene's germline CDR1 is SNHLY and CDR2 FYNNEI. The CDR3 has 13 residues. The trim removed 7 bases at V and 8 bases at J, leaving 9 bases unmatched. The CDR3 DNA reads TGTGCCAGCACCGACAGGGGACTTTGGGGCTACACCTTC. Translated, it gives CASTDRGLWGYTF.

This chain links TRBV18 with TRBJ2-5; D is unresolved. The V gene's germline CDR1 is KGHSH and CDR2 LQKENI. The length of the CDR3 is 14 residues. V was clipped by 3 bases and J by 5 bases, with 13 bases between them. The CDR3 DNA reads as TGTGCCAGCTCACCTGAGTGGAAGGAGGAGACCCAGTACTTC. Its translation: CASSPEWKEETQYF. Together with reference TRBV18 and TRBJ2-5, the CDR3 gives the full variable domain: NAGVMQNPRHLVRRRGQEARLRCSPMKGHSHVYWYRQLPEEGLKFMVYLQKENIIDESGMPKERFSAEFPKEGPSILRIQQVVRGDSAAYFCASSPEWKEETQYFGPGTRLLVL.

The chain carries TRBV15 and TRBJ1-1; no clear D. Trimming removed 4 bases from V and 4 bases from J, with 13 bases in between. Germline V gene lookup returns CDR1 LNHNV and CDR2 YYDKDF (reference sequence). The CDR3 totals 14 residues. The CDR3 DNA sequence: TGTGCCACCAGCAAACCGGCCTCGGGCACTGAAGCTTTCTTT. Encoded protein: CATSKPASGTEAFF.

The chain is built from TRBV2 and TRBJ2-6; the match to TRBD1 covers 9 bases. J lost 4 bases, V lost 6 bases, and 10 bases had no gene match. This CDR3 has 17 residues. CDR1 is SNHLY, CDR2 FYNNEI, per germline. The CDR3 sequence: CASSDQQGAQGANVLTF. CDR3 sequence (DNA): TGTGCCAGCAGCGATCAACAGGGGGCCCAGGGGGCCAACGTCCTGACTTTC.

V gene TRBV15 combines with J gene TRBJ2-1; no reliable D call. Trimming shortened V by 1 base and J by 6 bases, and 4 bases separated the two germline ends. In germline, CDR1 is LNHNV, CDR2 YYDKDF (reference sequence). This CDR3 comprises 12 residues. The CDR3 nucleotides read TGTGCCACCAGCAGAGTCGGCAATGAGCAGTTCTTC. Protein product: CATSRVGNEQFF.

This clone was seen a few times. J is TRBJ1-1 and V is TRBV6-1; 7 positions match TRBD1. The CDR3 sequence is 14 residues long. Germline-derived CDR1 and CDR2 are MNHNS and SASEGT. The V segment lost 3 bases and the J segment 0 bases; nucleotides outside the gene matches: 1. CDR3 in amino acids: CASSEGQMNTEAFF. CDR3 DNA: TGTGCCAGCAGTGAGGGACAGATGAACACTGAAGCTTTCTTT.